The rows below give T cell receptor beta chains drawn from one sample of a study of beta chain features in type 1 diabetes. Produced via immunoSEQ multiplex PCR; TCRdb's table is partial and in-frame only. Found here are 500,000 to 700,000 clones, about a sixth of them singletons; the top ten hold about 0.093%. The sample taken for sequencing was naive CD4+ T cells from blood. The origin of the receptors is a young man in good health. Each CDR3 is given with its conserved first and last residue. D genes are given only for firm matches. The listing skips clone size in some rows; elsewhere it reads once, few, many or a size class.

d_gene	abundance	v_gene	j_gene	CDR3nt	CDR3aa
NA	NA	TRBV7-3	TRBJ2-1	TGTGCCAGCAGCTCCTCGGGAAATGAGCAGTTCTTC	CASSSSGNEQFF
NA	NA	TRBV30	TRBJ1-5	TGTGCCTGGAGTGTGAGGCAGGCCCAGCCCCAGCATTTT	CAWSVRQAQPQHF
NA	NA	TRBV21-1	TRBJ1-5	TGTGCCAGCAGCAATTCAACTAGCAATCAGCCCCAGCATTTT	CASSNSTSNQPQHF
NA	NA	TRBV5-6	TRBJ1-2	TGTGCCAGCAGCTTCAGTCCAGAAATTAACTATGGCTACACCTTC	CASSFSPEINYGYTF
TRBD1	NA	TRBV6-5	TRBJ2-4	TGTGCCAGCAGGGGGACAGCAGACATTCAGTACTTC	CASRGTADIQYF
TRBD2	NA	TRBV7-9	TRBJ2-5	TGTGCCAGCAGCGCCCGACTAGCGGCAAAGACCCAGTACTTC	CASSARLAAKTQYF
NA	few	TRBV30	TRBJ1-2	TGTGCCTGGAGTTGGACAACCGTTAACTATGGCTACACCTTC	CAWSWTTVNYGYTF
TRBD1	few	TRBV29-1	TRBJ1-1	TGCAGCGGTCAAAAGTCGGAACCCGGGACAGGGGGCCGAACTTTCTTT	CSGQKSEPGTGGRTFF
NA	NA	TRBV9	TRBJ2-7	TGTGCCAGCAGCCCAGAGGGTACCTTGGGTGAGCAGTACTTC	CASSPEGTLGEQYF
NA	few	TRBV7-9	TRBJ2-7	TGTGCCAGCAGCAACAGAGTCTCCTACGAGCAGTACTTC	CASSNRVSYEQYF
TRBD2	few	TRBV5-1	TRBJ2-5	TGCGCCAGCCATGGCGGGGGGGCGGAGACCCAGTACTTC	CASHGGGAETQYF
NA	NA	TRBV11-2	TRBJ2-1	TGTGCCAGCAGCCTGAAAGGCGGGAATGAGCAGTTCTTC	CASSLKGGNEQFF
NA	few	TRBV6-1	TRBJ2-7	TGTGCCGGGGCGAGATCCTACGAGCAGTACTTC	CAGARSYEQYF
TRBD2	few	TRBV10-3	TRBJ2-7	TGTGCCATCAGCTCCCCCGTAGCGGGGGGCACCTACGAGCAGTACTTC	CAISSPVAGGTYEQYF
NA	few	TRBV6-1	TRBJ2-5	TGTGCCAGCACCCGGGGGACCCAGTACTTC	CASTRGTQYF
TRBD1	few	TRBV4-3	TRBJ1-2	TGCGCCAGCAGCACGTCCGGACAGGCTAACTATGGCTACACCTTC	CASSTSGQANYGYTF
NA	NA	TRBV15	TRBJ2-2	TGTGCCACCAGCCGCGCGACAGTACCCGGGGAGCTGTTTTTT	CATSRATVPGELFF
NA	NA	TRBV6-5	TRBJ1-1	TGTGCCAGCAGCCTTGGTATGGGCCAAACTGAAGCTTTCTTT	CASSLGMGQTEAFF
NA	NA	TRBV4-3	TRBJ2-1	TGCGCCAGCAGCGGGCGGGGCAGGCCGGCGGATGAGCAGTTCTTC	CASSGRGRPADEQFF
NA	NA	TRBV30	TRBJ1-6	TGTGCCTGGAGGACTAGGACGGCTGATAATTCACCCCTCCACTTT	CAWRTRTADNSPLHF
NA	few	TRBV5-1	TRBJ2-1	TGCGCCAGCAGCTTGGGGGACTTAAACAATGAGCAGTTCTTC	CASSLGDLNNEQFF
TRBD2	few	TRBV5-1	TRBJ2-5	TGCGCCAGCAGCCCTAGACTAGCGGGGGGACAAGAGACCCAGTACTTC	CASSPRLAGGQETQYF
NA	few	TRBV2	TRBJ2-5	TGTGCCAGCAGGGTGGGGGCGAGAGAGACCCAGTACTTC	CASRVGARETQYF
NA	NA	TRBV2	TRBJ2-7	TGTGCCAGCACCGCGGGGACAGTGGGCTACGAGCAGTACTTC	CASTAGTVGYEQYF
TRBD1	few	TRBV19	TRBJ2-7	TGTGCCAGTAGTCCGCGGACAGGGTCCACCTACGAGCAGTACTTC	CASSPRTGSTYEQYF
NA	NA	TRBV4-1	TRBJ2-4	TGCGCCAGCAGCCAGCCTGCAGAGGACAAAAGAAACATTCAGTACTTC	CASSQPAEDKRNIQYF
TRBD2	few	TRBV5-4	TRBJ2-1	TGTGCCAGCAGGAGGGGACTAGCGGGAGCAAATGAGCAGTTCTTC	CASRRGLAGANEQFF
TRBD1	NA	TRBV6-1	TRBJ2-7	TGTGCCAGCAGTGAAGGGCGACAGGGGATATACGAGCAGTACTTC	CASSEGRQGIYEQYF
NA	once	TRBV29-1	TRBJ2-7	TGCAGCGTTGGAGCAGGAGAAACTTACGAGCAGTACTTC	CSVGAGETYEQYF
NA	NA	TRBV30	TRBJ1-1	TGTGCCTGGAGTGTACAAAGTAACAGGAACACTGAAGCTTTCTTT	CAWSVQSNRNTEAFF
TRBD1	few	TRBV18	TRBJ1-2	TGTGCCAGCTCACCACAGGGGGCGTCAGGCTACACCTTC	CASSPQGASGYTF
NA	few	TRBV15	TRBJ1-5	TGTGCCACCGTCGGGGTTCGAAGCAATCAGCCCCAGCATTTT	CATVGVRSNQPQHF
NA	NA	TRBV19	TRBJ1-4	TGTGCCAGTAGTGGCCGGGAAAAACTGTTTTTT	CASSGREKLFF
TRBD1	NA	TRBV6-6	TRBJ1-3	TGTGCCAGCAGTGGCACGGACAGGTTCTCTGGAAACACCATATATTTT	CASSGTDRFSGNTIYF
NA	few	TRBV5-1	TRBJ2-3	TGCGCCAGCAGCTTGGAGCGGACCCTTCCAGATACGCAGTATTTT	CASSLERTLPDTQYF
TRBD1	few	TRBV19	TRBJ2-7	TGTGCCAGTAGCCCGAGACAGGGACCGTACGAGCAGTACTTC	CASSPRQGPYEQYF
TRBD2	few	TRBV6-5	TRBJ2-7	TGTGCCAGCAGTCCATGGACTAGGTTGGGGGGGGAGCAGTACTTC	CASSPWTRLGGEQYF
TRBD1	NA	TRBV28	TRBJ2-7	TGTGCCAGCAGTACAGGACAGGGTCTATACGAGCAGTACTTC	CASSTGQGLYEQYF
NA	few	TRBV29-1	TRBJ2-2	TGCAGCGTTTCAAAGGGTCTTAAGCCCACCGGGGAGCTGTTTTTT	CSVSKGLKPTGELFF
TRBD1	few	TRBV7-2	TRBJ2-4	TGTGCCAGCAGCTTATCGGGACAGGTCGCCAAAAACATTCAGTACTTC	CASSLSGQVAKNIQYF
TRBD2	NA	TRBV5-1	TRBJ2-5	TGCGCCAGCAGCCTCCAGCTAGCGGGCCGCAAAGAGACCCAGTACTTC	CASSLQLAGRKETQYF